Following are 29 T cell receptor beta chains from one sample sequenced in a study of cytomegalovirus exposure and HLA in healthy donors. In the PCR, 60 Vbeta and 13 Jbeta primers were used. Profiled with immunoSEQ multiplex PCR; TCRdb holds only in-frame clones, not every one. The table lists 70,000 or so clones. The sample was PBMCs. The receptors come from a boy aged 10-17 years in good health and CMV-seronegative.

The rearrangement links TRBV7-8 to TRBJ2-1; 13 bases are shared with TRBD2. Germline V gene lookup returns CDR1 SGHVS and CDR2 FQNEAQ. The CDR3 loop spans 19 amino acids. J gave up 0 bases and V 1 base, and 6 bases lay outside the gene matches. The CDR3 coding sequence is TGTGCCAGCAGCTTAGAGGGACTAGCGGGGCTTAGCTCCTACAATGAGCAGTTCTTC. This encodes CASSLEGLAGLSSYNEQFF.

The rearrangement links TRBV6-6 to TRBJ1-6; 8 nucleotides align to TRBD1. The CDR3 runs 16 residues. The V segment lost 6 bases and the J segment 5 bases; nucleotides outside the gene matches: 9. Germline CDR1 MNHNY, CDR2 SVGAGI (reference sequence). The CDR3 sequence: CASRPRGTGDNSPLHF. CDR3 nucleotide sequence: TGTGCCAGCAGGCCCCGCGGGACAGGAGATAATTCACCCCTCCACTTT.

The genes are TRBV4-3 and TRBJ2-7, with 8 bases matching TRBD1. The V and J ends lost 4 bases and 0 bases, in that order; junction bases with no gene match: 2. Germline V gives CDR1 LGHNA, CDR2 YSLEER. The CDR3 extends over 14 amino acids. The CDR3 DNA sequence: TGCGCCAGCAGCCCGGGACAGGACTCCTACGAGCAGTACTTC. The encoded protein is CASSPGQDSYEQYF.

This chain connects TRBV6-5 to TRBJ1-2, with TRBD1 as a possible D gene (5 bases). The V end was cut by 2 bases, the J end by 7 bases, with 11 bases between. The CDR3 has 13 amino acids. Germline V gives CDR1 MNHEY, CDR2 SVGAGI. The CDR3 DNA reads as TGTGCCAGCAGTTACCCGAGGACATTTGGCTACACCTTC. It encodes CASSYPRTFGYTF.

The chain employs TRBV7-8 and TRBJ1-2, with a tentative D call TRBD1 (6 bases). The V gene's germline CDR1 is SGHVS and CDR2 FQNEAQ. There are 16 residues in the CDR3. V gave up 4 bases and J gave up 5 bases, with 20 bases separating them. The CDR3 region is CASSSDFRGLGYGYTF. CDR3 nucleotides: TGTGCCAGCAGCTCTGACTTCAGGGGTTTGGGTTATGGCTACACCTTC.

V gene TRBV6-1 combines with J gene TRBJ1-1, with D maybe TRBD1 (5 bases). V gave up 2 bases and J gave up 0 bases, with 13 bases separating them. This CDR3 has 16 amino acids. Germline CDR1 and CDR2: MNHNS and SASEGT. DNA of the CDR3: TGTGCCAGCAGTGAAAGAGGTAGGGGTATGAACACTGAAGCTTTCTTT. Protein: CASSERGRGMNTEAFF.

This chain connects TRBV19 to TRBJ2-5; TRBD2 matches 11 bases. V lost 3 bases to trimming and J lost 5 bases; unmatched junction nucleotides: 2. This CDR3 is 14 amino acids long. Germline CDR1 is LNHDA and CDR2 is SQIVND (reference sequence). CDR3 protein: CASSMTSGTETQYF. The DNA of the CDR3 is TGTGCCAGTAGTATGACTAGCGGGACGGAGACCCAGTACTTC. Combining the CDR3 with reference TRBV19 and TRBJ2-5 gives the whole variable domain DGGITQSPKYLFRKEGQNVTLSCEQNLNHDAMYWYRQDPGQGLRLIYYSQIVNDFQKGDIAEGYSVSREKKESFPLTVTSAQKNPTAFYLCASSMTSGTETQYFGPGTRLLVL.

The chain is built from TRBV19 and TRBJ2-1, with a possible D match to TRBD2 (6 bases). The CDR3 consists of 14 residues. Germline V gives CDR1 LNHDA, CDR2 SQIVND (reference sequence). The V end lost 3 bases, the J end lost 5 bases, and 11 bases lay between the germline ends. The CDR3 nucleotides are TGTGCCAGTAGTATTGGTTCGGGGGACAATGAGCAGTTCTTC. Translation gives CASSIGSGDNEQFF.

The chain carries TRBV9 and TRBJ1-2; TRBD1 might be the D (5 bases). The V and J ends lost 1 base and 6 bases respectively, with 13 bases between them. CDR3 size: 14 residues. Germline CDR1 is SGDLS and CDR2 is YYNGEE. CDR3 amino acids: CASSVLPGGDGYTF. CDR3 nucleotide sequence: TGTGCCAGCAGCGTACTGCCCGGGGGGGATGGCTACACCTTC.

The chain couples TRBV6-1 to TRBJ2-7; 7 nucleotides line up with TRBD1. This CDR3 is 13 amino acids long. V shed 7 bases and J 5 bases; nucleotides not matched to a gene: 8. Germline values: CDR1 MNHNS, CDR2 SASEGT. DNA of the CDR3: TGTGCCAGCAAGAAAGACAGGGTCAACGAGCAGTACTTC. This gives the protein CASKKDRVNEQYF.

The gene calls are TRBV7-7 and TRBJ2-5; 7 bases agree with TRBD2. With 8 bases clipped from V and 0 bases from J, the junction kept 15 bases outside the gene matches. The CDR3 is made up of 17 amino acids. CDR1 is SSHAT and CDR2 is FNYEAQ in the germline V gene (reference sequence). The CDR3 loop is CASVAGQAALYQETQYF. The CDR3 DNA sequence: TGTGCCAGCGTAGCGGGTCAGGCAGCTTTGTACCAAGAGACCCAGTACTTC.

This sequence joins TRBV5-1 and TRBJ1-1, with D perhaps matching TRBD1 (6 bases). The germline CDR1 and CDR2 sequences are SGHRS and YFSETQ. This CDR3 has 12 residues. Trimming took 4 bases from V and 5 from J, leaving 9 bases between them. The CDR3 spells CASSQRGTEAFF. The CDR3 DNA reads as TGCGCCAGCAGCCAGAGGGGGACTGAAGCTTTCTTT.

CDR3 residues: CASRGAGEYYGYTF. CDR3 nucleotide sequence: TGTGCCAGCAGGGGAGCAGGGGAGTACTATGGCTACACCTTC. V usage is TRBV6-5 and J usage is TRBJ1-2, with D tentatively TRBD1 (6 bases). Germline V gene data show CDR1 as MNHEY and CDR2 as SVGAGI. Trimming cost V 6 bases and J 3 bases, with 14 bases left between them. This CDR3 is built from 14 residues.

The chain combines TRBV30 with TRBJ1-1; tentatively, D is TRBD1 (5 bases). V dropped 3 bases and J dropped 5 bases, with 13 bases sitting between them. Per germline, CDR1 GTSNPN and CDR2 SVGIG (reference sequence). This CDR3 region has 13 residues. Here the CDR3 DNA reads TGTGCCTGGAGCGCCCAGGGAGGTACTGAAGCTTTCTTT. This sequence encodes CAWSAQGGTEAFF.

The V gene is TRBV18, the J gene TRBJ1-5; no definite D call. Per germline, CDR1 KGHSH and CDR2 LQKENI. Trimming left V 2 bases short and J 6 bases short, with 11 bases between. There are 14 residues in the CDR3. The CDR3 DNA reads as TGTGCCAGCTCACCAGAACAGAACAGTCAGCCCCAGCATTTT. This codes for CASSPEQNSQPQHF.

CDR3 sequence: CASSLSGRKGNEQFF. CDR3 nucleotides: TGTGCCAGCAGCTTGAGCGGGAGGAAGGGCAATGAGCAGTTCTTC. This chain links TRBV5-4 with TRBJ2-1, with 9 positions matching TRBD2. V shed 1 base and J 6 bases; nucleotides not matched to a gene: 5. From germline, CDR1 is SGHNT and CDR2 YYREEE (reference sequence). The CDR3 is 15 amino acids.

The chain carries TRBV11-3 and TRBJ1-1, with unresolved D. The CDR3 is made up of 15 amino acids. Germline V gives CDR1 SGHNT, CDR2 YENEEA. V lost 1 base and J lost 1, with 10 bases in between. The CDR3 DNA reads TGTGCCAGCAGCTTAGGAGGTCGGGGGAACACTGAAGCTTTCTTT. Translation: CASSLGGRGNTEAFF.

CDR3 DNA sequence: TGCAGCGTGATAGCAATAGCGCTTGTGGAGACCCAGTACTTC. Translated: CSVIAIALVETQYF. The chain carries TRBV29-1 and TRBJ2-5; D is possibly TRBD2 (5 bases). The CDR3 is made up of 14 amino acids. The V end was cut by 6 bases, the J end by 5 bases, with 19 bases between. Germline CDR1 reads SQVTM; CDR2 reads ANQGSEA.

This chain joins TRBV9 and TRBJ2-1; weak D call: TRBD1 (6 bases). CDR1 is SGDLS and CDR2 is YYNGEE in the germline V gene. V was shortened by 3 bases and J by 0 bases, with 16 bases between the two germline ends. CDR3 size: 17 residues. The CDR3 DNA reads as TGTGCCAGCAGCGCCCAAGGCCAGGGGAGCTCCTACAATGAGCAGTTCTTC. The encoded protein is CASSAQGQGSSYNEQFF.

CDR3 loop: CASSLRTGAAYEQYF. CDR3 bases: TGTGCCAGCTCACTACGGACAGGGGCTGCCTACGAGCAGTACTTC. The gene calls are TRBV18 and TRBJ2-7; 9 nucleotides match TRBD1. The CDR3 totals 15 residues. CDR1 is KGHSH, CDR2 LQKENI, per germline. V lost 4 bases to trimming and J lost 2 bases; unmatched junction nucleotides: 6.

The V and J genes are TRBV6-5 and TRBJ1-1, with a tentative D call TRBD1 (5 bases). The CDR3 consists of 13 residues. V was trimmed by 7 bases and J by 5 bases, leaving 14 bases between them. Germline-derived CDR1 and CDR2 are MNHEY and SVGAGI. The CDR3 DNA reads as TGTGCCAGCACACAAACGGGGGGTACTGAAGCTTTCTTT. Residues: CASTQTGGTEAFF.

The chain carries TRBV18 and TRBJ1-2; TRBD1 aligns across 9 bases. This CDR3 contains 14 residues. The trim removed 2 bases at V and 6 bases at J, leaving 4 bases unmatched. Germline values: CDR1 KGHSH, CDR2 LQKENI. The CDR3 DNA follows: TGTGCCAGCTCACCAATGGGGACAGGGAATGGCTACACCTTC. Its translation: CASSPMGTGNGYTF.

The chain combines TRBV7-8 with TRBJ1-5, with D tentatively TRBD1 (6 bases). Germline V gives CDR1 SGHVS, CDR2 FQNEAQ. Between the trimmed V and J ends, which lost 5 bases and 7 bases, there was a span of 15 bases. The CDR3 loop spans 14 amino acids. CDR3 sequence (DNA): TGTGCCAGCAGCCCAACAGGGAACCCCCAGCCCCAGCATTTT. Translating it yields CASSPTGNPQPQHF.

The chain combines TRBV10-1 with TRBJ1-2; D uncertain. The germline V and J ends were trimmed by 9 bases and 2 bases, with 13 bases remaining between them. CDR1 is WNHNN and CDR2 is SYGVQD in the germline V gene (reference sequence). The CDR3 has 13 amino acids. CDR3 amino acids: CASKDTRNYGYTF. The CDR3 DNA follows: TGCGCCAGTAAAGACACGCGAAACTATGGCTACACCTTC.

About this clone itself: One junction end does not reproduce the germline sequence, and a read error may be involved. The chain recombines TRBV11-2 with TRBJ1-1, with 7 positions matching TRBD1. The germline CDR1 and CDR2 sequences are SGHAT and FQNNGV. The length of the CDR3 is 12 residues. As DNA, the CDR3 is TGTGCCAGCAGCCGGGCGGGACAGAATCATGCCTTT. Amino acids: CASSRAGQNHAF.

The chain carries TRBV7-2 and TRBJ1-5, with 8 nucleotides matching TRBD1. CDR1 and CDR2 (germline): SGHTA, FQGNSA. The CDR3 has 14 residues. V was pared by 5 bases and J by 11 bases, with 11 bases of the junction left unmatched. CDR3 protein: CASSPDRGYQSQHF. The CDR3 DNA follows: TGTGCCAGCAGCCCCGACAGGGGATATCAATCCCAGCATTTT. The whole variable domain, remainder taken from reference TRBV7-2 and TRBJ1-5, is GAGVSQSPSNKVTEKGKDVELRCDPISGHTALYWYRQSLGQGLEFLIYFQGNSAPDKSGLPSDRFSAERTGGSVSTLTIQRTQQEDSAVYLCASSPDRGYQSQHFGDGTRLSIL.

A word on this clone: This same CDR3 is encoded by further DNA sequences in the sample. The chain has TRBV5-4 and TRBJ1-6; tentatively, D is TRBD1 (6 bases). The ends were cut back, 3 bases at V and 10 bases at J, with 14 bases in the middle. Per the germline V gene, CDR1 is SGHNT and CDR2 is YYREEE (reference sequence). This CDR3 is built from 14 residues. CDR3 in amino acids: CASSSRGSGSPLHF. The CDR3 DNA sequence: TGTGCCAGCAGCTCCAGGGGTTCTGGCTCACCCCTCCACTTT.

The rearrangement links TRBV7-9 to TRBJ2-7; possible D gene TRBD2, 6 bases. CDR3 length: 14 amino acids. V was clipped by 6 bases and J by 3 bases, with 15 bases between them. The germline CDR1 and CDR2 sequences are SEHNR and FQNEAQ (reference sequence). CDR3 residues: CASSSLGGFYEQYF. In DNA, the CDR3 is TGTGCCAGCAGTTCCCTGGGGGGATTCTACGAGCAGTACTTC. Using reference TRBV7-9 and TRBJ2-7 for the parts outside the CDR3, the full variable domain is DTGVSQNPRHKITKRGQNVTFRCDPISEHNRLYWYRQTLGQGPEFLTYFQNEAQLEKSRLLSDRFSAERPKGSFSTLEIQRTEQGDSAMYLCASSSLGGFYEQYFGPGTRLTVT.

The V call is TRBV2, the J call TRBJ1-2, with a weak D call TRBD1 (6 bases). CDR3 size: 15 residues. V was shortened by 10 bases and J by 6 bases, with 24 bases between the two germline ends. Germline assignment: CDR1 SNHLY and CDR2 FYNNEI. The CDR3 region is CAIPRGGAGGDGYTF. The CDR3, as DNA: TGTGCCATTCCTCGGGGGGGCGCTGGTGGGGATGGCTACACCTTC.